The 29 T cell receptor beta chains below all came from one sample that was sequenced in a study of blood T cell repertoires in COVID-19. Generated by immunoSEQ multiplex PCR, the TCRdb table keeps only in-frame clones and is missing some. The table records 200,000 to 250,000 clones, roughly nine tenths of them present only once. Sequencing input: peripheral blood. The receptors derive from a woman between 45 and 60 years old with acute or convalescent COVID-19.

This clone was observed a single time. The chain links TRBV2 to TRBJ2-2; TRBD2 agrees at 7 bases. Trimming removed 6 bases from V and 1 base from J; junction bases left unmatched: 8. Germline values: CDR1 SNHLY, CDR2 FYNNEI. CDR3 length: 16 amino acids. The CDR3 sequence is CASSLPGLMNTGELFF. For the CDR3, the DNA is TGTGCCAGCAGCCTGCCGGGACTAATGAACACCGGGGAGCTGTTTTTT.

The chain couples TRBV9 to TRBJ2-3; weak D call: TRBD2 (9 bases). The germline CDR1 and CDR2 sequences are SGDLS and YYNGEE. V lost 4 bases and J lost 5, with 23 bases in between. The CDR3 covers 17 residues. In nucleotides, the CDR3 is TGTGCCAGCAGCCAGGGGGCGGGAGGGCCGGCAGTAGATACGCAGTATTTT. Translating gives CASSQGAGGPAVDTQYF.

This rearrangement joins TRBV7-8 to TRBJ2-3, with TRBD2 as a possible D gene (5 bases). The germline V and J ends were trimmed by 5 bases and 3 bases, with 12 bases remaining between them. Germline assignment: CDR1 SGHVS and CDR2 FQNEAQ. The CDR3 sequence is 14 residues long. For the CDR3, the DNA is TGTGCCAGCAGCGGACTTACTTGGACAGATACGCAGTATTTT. Translated: CASSGLTWTDTQYF.

The chain recombines TRBV7-2 with TRBJ2-3, with 11 bases that match TRBD2. The CDR3 sequence is 18 residues long. Germline loops: CDR1 SGHTA, CDR2 FQGNSA. The junction had 13 bases not matched to a gene; V was cut back by 3 bases and J by 5 bases. CDR3 in DNA: TGTGCCAGCAGCTTGTACCTAGCGGGGGGTCCGGGAATAGATACGCAGTATTTT. It encodes CASSLYLAGGPGIDTQYF.

This clone was seen only a few times. The CDR3 DNA is TGTGCCATCGGGAGGACTAGCGCCCCCTACGAGCAGTACTTC. Protein product: CAIGRTSAPYEQYF. V is TRBV10-3 and J is TRBJ2-7, with TRBD2 matching over 9 bases. V trimming: 8 bases; J trimming: 2 bases; junction bases outside the gene matches: 7. CDR3 length equals 14 residues. Germline V CDR1 and CDR2: ENHRY, SYGVKD.

The V gene is TRBV5-6, the J gene TRBJ2-7, with a weak D call TRBD2 (5 bases). The germline V and J ends were trimmed by 2 bases and 3 bases, with 15 bases remaining between them. Per germline, CDR1 SGHDT and CDR2 YYEEEE. CDR3 length: 15 amino acids. CDR3 DNA: TGTGCCAGCAGCTTCAGAGGCTTCCGGGGCTACGAGCAGTACTTC. It encodes CASSFRGFRGYEQYF.

This chain links TRBV11-2 with TRBJ2-6; D is ambiguous. The CDR3 contains 12 residues. The germline gives CDR1 SGHAT, CDR2 FQNNGV. V lost 9 bases and J 3 bases, leaving 6 bases between the germline ends. DNA for the CDR3: TGTGCCAGTCGTAATGGGGCCAACGTCCTGACTTTC. Translation gives CASRNGANVLTF.

This clone came up once. This chain connects TRBV14 to TRBJ1-2; TRBD1 is a possible D gene (6 bases). Germline assignment: CDR1 SGHDN and CDR2 FVKESK. Trimming took off 4 bases at V and 4 bases at J, with 16 bases between the two ends. The CDR3 runs 15 residues. The CDR3 nucleotides read TGTGCCAGCAGCCCCCAGACGACAGGAACCTATGGCTACACCTTC. Amino acids: CASSPQTTGTYGYTF.

This sequence joins TRBV29-1 and TRBJ2-3, with 11 bases identical to TRBD1. V lost 0 bases and J lost 9; bases outside the gene matches: 5. The CDR3 is 14 residues long. Germline CDR1 is SQVTM and CDR2 is ANQGSEA. This CDR3 reads CSVEEGQGAGTQYF. Written as DNA, the CDR3 is TGCAGCGTTGAAGAAGGACAGGGGGCGGGAACGCAGTATTTT.

The rearrangement joins TRBV6-5 to TRBJ1-2, with TRBD1 identical over 9 bases. This CDR3 is 14 amino acids long. Germline V gene sequence: CDR1 MNHEY, CDR2 SVGAGI. The junction had 9 bases not matched to a gene; V was cut back by 6 bases and J by 7 bases. The CDR3 here is CASRPGQGSSGYTF. CDR3 bases: TGTGCCAGCAGACCGGGACAGGGATCTTCTGGCTACACCTTC.

Worth noting for this clone: This same CDR3 is encoded by further DNA sequences in the sample. The chain has TRBV5-1 and TRBJ2-7; 10 bases are a match to TRBD1. CDR1 and CDR2 from the germline V gene are SGHRS and YFSETQ. CDR3 length: 14 amino acids. With 3 bases clipped from V and 2 bases from J, the junction kept 2 bases outside the gene matches. The CDR3 loop reads CASSSGTGAYEQYF. DNA of the CDR3: TGCGCCAGCAGCTCGGGGACAGGGGCCTACGAGCAGTACTTC.

This sequence joins TRBV7-9 and TRBJ1-1; D is possibly TRBD1 (6 bases). The CDR3 extends over 13 amino acids. The V gene's germline CDR1 is SEHNR and CDR2 FQNEAQ (reference sequence). V was clipped by 6 bases and J by 5 bases, with 13 bases between them. In DNA, the CDR3 is TGTGCCAGCAGTTACCAGGGGCGAACTGAAGCTTTCTTT. It translates to CASSYQGRTEAFF.

The chain links TRBV3-1 (or the pseudogene TRBV3-2) to TRBJ2-5; 10 bases are shared with TRBD2. This CDR3 spans 14 amino acids. The junction had 3 bases not matched to a gene; V was cut back by 6 bases and J by 2 bases. In germline, CDR1 is LGHDT, CDR2 YNNKEL (reference sequence). The CDR3 DNA reads TGTGCCAGCAGACCAGCGGGAGGGCAAGAGACCCAGTACTTC. Its protein is CASRPAGGQETQYF.

The chain is built from TRBV27 and TRBJ1-1, with TRBD1 matching over 9 bases. V dropped 2 bases and J dropped 5; count of bases not matched to a gene: 3. The CDR3 extends over 14 amino acids. Germline V lookup: CDR1 MNHEY, CDR2 SMNVEV (reference sequence). The CDR3 sequence: CASSLTGGWTEAFF. The CDR3 nucleotides are TGTGCCAGCAGTTTAACAGGGGGCTGGACTGAAGCTTTCTTT.

The chain links TRBV6-1 to TRBJ2-1, with 12 bases aligning to TRBD2. CDR1 is MNHNS and CDR2 is SASEGT in the germline V gene. The CDR3 length is 15 residues. With V trimmed by 2 bases and J by 4 bases, 0 bases remained unmatched. The CDR3 sequence: CASSETSGGYNEQFF. CDR3 nucleotide sequence: TGTGCCAGCAGTGAAACTAGCGGGGGGTACAATGAGCAGTTCTTC.

The rearrangement joins TRBV27 to TRBJ1-2; D is perhaps TRBD1 (5 bases). The CDR3 sequence is 15 residues long. Germline V gene data show CDR1 as MNHEY and CDR2 as SMNVEV (reference sequence). V shed 2 bases and J shed 4 bases, with 14 bases lying between them. The CDR3 is CASSLQQVDPYGYTF. In DNA, the CDR3 is TGTGCCAGCAGTTTACAACAGGTGGACCCCTATGGCTACACCTTC.

The chain uses TRBV19 and TRBJ1-4, with 9 bases that match TRBD1. J was trimmed by 6 bases and V by 3 bases; bases with no gene match: 5. This CDR3 is built from 15 residues. The germline V gene has CDR1 LNHDA and CDR2 SQIVND (reference sequence). The CDR3 DNA is TGTGCCAGTAGTATGGGGACAGGGTTATATGAAAAACTGTTTTTT. It codes for CASSMGTGLYEKLFF.

This clone was found a few times. The rearrangement joins TRBV11-2 to TRBJ1-4, with 7 bases fitting TRBD1. Germline CDR1 is SGHAT and CDR2 is FQNNGV. V lost 5 bases and J lost 0; bases outside the gene matches: 3. The CDR3 spans 15 residues. CDR3 residues: CASSPGTATNEKLFF. CDR3 DNA sequence: TGTGCCAGCAGCCCAGGGACAGCAACTAATGAAAAACTGTTTTTT.

CDR3 sequence: CASSFRQGKVGSQPQHF. The CDR3 coding sequence is TGTGCCAGCAGTTTTCGACAGGGGAAGGTGGGAAGTCAGCCCCAGCATTTT. The chain has TRBV28 and TRBJ1-5, with TRBD1 identical over 8 bases. The CDR3 contains 17 residues. Per the germline V gene, CDR1 is MDHEN and CDR2 is SYDVKM. The V gene end was trimmed by 3 bases and the J gene end by 6 bases; junction bases not matched to a gene: 13.

This chain uses TRBV7-2 with TRBJ1-2; perhaps TRBD1 as D (6 bases). V lost 5 bases and J lost 3, with 13 bases in between. Germline CDR1 SGHTA, CDR2 FQGNSA. The CDR3 runs to 14 residues. The CDR3 spells CASSTYRVDYGYTF. The CDR3 DNA follows: TGTGCCAGCAGCACCTACAGGGTAGACTATGGCTACACCTTC.

The chain carries TRBV5-6 and TRBJ1-1; maybe TRBD1 (5 bases). Between the trimmed V and J ends, which lost 0 bases and 6 bases, there was a span of 9 bases. The CDR3 is 13 amino acids. Looked up from germline, CDR1 is SGHDT and CDR2 is YYEEEE. In nucleotides, the CDR3 is TGTGCCAGCAGCTTGGGGGGGGATGCTGAAGCTTTCTTT. This sequence encodes CASSLGGDAEAFF.

J is TRBJ2-3 and V is TRBV5-1; 7 bases align to TRBD2. CDR3 length: 14 residues. J lost 10 bases, V lost 0 bases, and 8 bases had no gene match. CDR1 SGHRS and CDR2 YFSETQ come from the germline V gene. The CDR3 DNA follows: TGCGCCAGCAGCTTGGGGGGCGGGGGATCACCGCAGTATTTT. This encodes CASSLGGGGSPQYF.

The chain uses TRBV7-6 and TRBJ2-1; TRBD2 matches at 12 bases. V dropped 2 bases and J dropped 10; count of bases not matched to a gene: 12. CDR1 is SGHVS, CDR2 FNYEAQ, per germline. CDR3 length: 17 residues. The DNA for the CDR3 is TGTGCCAGCAGCTTACGTGGGCTAGCGGGAGGGCCGTTGGAGCAGTTCTTC. This gives the protein CASSLRGLAGGPLEQFF.

V gene TRBV6-2 or TRBV6-3 combines with J gene TRBJ2-3; 7 bases agree with TRBD2. Trimming at V came to 0 bases and at J to 2 bases, leaving 2 bases not matched to a gene. The length of the CDR3 is 15 residues. Per the germline V gene, CDR1 is MNHEY and CDR2 is SVGEGT. This CDR3 reads CASSYSSGDTDTQYF. The DNA of the CDR3 is TGTGCCAGCAGTTACTCAAGCGGGGACACAGATACGCAGTATTTT.

The CDR3 DNA is TGCGCCACCACCGGGACAGCAAACACCGGGGAGCTGTTTTTT. Protein product: CATTGTANTGELFF. The V and J genes are TRBV10-1 and TRBJ2-2, with 7 bases identical to TRBD1. J was trimmed by 2 bases and V by 10 bases; bases with no gene match: 7. Germline values: CDR1 WNHNN, CDR2 SYGVQD (reference sequence). This CDR3 spans 14 amino acids.

The chain carries TRBV13 and TRBJ2-1, with 11 positions matching TRBD1. Germline lookup yields CDR1 PRHDT and CDR2 FYEKMQ (reference sequence). This CDR3 has 15 residues. V trimming: 5 bases; J trimming: 8 bases; junction bases outside the gene matches: 8. In DNA, the CDR3 is TGTGCCAGCAGCACCACCGGGACAGGGGGGGATGAGCAGTTCTTC. Translated: CASSTTGTGGDEQFF.

The chain couples TRBV3-1 (or the pseudogene TRBV3-2) to TRBJ2-7; tentatively, D is TRBD2 (5 bases). Germline lookup yields CDR1 LGHDT and CDR2 YNNKEL (reference sequence). Deletions cut 2 bases from V and 6 bases from J, with 8 bases between. This CDR3 comprises 12 residues. The CDR3 DNA reads TGTGCCAGCAGCCAACTGGGGAGCGAGCAGTACTTC. Amino acid sequence: CASSQLGSEQYF.

The CDR3 here is CASSSTSGRTDTQYF. In nucleotides, the CDR3 is TGTGCCAGCAGCTCGACTAGCGGGAGAACAGATACGCAGTATTTT. This rearrangement joins TRBV5-4 to TRBJ2-3; 12 bases align to TRBD2. V shed 3 bases, J shed 3 bases, and the junction held 2 bases outside the gene matches. CDR1 SGHNT and CDR2 YYREEE come from the germline V gene (reference sequence). The CDR3 has 15 amino acids.

The chain joins TRBV19 to TRBJ2-1; 13 bases agree with TRBD2. This CDR3 contains 16 residues. J was trimmed by 6 bases and V by 6 bases; bases with no gene match: 8. CDR1 is LNHDA, CDR2 SQIVND, per germline (reference sequence). Here the CDR3 reads CASRQLAGGPFNEQFF. The CDR3 DNA reads as TGTGCCAGTAGGCAACTAGCGGGGGGGCCTTTCAATGAGCAGTTCTTC.